Following are 23 T cell receptor beta chains from one sample sequenced in a study of Ad26.COV2.S vaccination and SARS-CoV-2 variants. The treatment here: some 19 received Ad26.COV2.S at low or high dose, single or two shots; several received placebo; per-sample allocation not given. Sampling was performed 63 days after the first vaccine or placebo injection. Using immunoSEQ multiplex PCR, the repertoire was profiled, and TCRdb retains in-frame clones only, with some absent. The sample shows 330,000 or so clones, roughly 90% of them seen only once. Material: peripheral blood, obtained in a trial of Ad26.COV2.S vaccine versus placebo. The receptors derive from a person aged 18-65 years who received the Ad26.COV2.S COVID-19 vaccine or a placebo.

The rearrangement links TRBV2 to TRBJ2-2, with no clear D. The CDR3 runs to 14 residues. The V gene lost 5 bases and the J gene lost 0 bases, with 7 bases spanning the gap. Germline loops: CDR1 SNHLY, CDR2 FYNNEI. The CDR3 DNA reads as TGTGCCAGCAGTAGCCAGGCGAACACCGGGGAGCTGTTTTTT. Protein sequence: CASSSQANTGELFF.

This chain joins TRBV27 and TRBJ1-6; no firm D call. V lost 2 bases and J 7 bases, leaving 6 bases between the germline ends. Germline CDR1 is MNHEY and CDR2 is SMNVEV (reference sequence). The CDR3 sequence is 13 residues long. The DNA for the CDR3 is TGTGCCAGCAGTTTAGTTTGGAATTCACCCCTCCACTTT. Protein product: CASSLVWNSPLHF.

This chain uses TRBV7-2 with TRBJ1-5, with D possibly matching TRBD1 (5 bases). The CDR3 has 15 amino acids. Per the germline V gene, CDR1 is SGHTA and CDR2 is FQGNSA. Trimming removed 0 bases at V and 0 bases at J, with 6 bases between. The CDR3 reads CASSLAGASNQPQHF. As DNA, the CDR3 is TGTGCCAGCAGCTTAGCAGGGGCTAGCAATCAGCCCCAGCATTTT. Full variable domain (remainder filled in from reference TRBV7-2 and TRBJ1-5): GAGVSQSPSNKVTEKGKDVELRCDPISGHTALYWYRQSLGQGLEFLIYFQGNSAPDKSGLPSDRFSAERTGGSVSTLTIQRTQQEDSAVYLCASSLAGASNQPQHFGDGTRLSIL.

V and J are TRBV27 and TRBJ1-6; TRBD1 is a possible D gene (6 bases). This CDR3 has 17 amino acids. Germline CDR1 reads MNHEY; CDR2 reads SMNVEV (reference sequence). The V end was cut by 5 bases, the J end by 14 bases, with 28 bases between. CDR3 coding DNA: TGTGCCAGCAGTCTAGGGGGAGGACGGGGGCGCCTTGGAACCCTCCACTTT. Translated: CASSLGGGRGRLGTLHF.

The chain recombines TRBV7-9 with TRBJ1-1, with 7 nucleotides matching TRBD1. V was pared by 5 bases and J by 0 bases, with 3 bases of the junction left unmatched. The CDR3 is 14 amino acids. The germline CDR1 and CDR2 sequences are SEHNR and FQNEAQ (reference sequence). This CDR3 reads CASSTGVLNTEAFF. The CDR3 coding sequence is TGTGCCAGCAGCACAGGGGTTTTGAACACTGAAGCTTTCTTT.

This clone was detected only once. This rearrangement joins TRBV10-3 to TRBJ2-3; D is possibly TRBD1 or TRBD2 (6 bases each). Germline V lookup: CDR1 ENHRY, CDR2 SYGVKD. V was pared by 4 bases and J by 3 bases, with 17 bases between. This CDR3 region has 16 residues. As DNA, the CDR3 is TGTGCCATCAGTGCCATCCGGGGGCCAGGAACAGATACGCAGTATTTT. Translated, it gives CAISAIRGPGTDTQYF.

The CDR3 spells CASSQVSGRYNSPLHF. The CDR3 DNA sequence: TGTGCCAGCAGCCAAGTATCGGGCCGATATAATTCACCCCTCCACTTT. The chain has TRBV3-1 (or the pseudogene TRBV3-2) and TRBJ1-6; no clear D gene. CDR1 is LGHDT, CDR2 YNNKEL, per germline (reference sequence). Trimming removed 1 base at V and 4 bases at J, with 11 bases between. This CDR3 has 16 amino acids.

J is TRBJ1-5 and V is TRBV19; the match to TRBD1 covers 7 bases. CDR1 is LNHDA and CDR2 is SQIVND in the germline V gene (reference sequence). There are 14 residues in the CDR3. V shed 7 bases, J shed 6 bases, and the junction held 9 bases outside the gene matches. The CDR3 spells CASTLTGIGQPQHF. DNA for the CDR3: TGTGCCAGTACCCTGACAGGGATTGGTCAGCCCCAGCATTTT.

The chain uses TRBV21-1 and TRBJ1-5. TRBV21-1 represents a pseudogene. CDR3 length equals 15 residues. CDR3 DNA: TGTGCCAGCAGCAAAGATCGGAGGAGCAATCAGCCCCAGCATTTT. This gives the protein CASSKDRRSNQPQHF.

The rearrangement uses TRBV19 and TRBJ2-2; 13 bases agree with TRBD2. The germline gives CDR1 LNHDA, CDR2 SQIVND (reference sequence). CDR3 length equals 18 residues. The V segment lost 6 bases and the J segment 3 bases; nucleotides outside the gene matches: 10. CDR3 nucleotides: TGTGCCAGTAGGCCTAAACTAGCGGGAGGGCCTTACACCGGGGAGCTGTTTTTT. This encodes CASRPKLAGGPYTGELFF.

V and J are TRBV28 and TRBJ1-1; D ambiguous. This CDR3 has 13 residues. The V end was cut by 6 bases, the J end by 2 bases, with 10 bases between. Germline lookup yields CDR1 MDHEN and CDR2 SYDVKM. CDR3: CASSLTLNTEAFF. The CDR3 nucleotides are TGTGCCAGCAGCCTGACACTTAACACTGAAGCTTTCTTT.

J is TRBJ2-1 and V is TRBV19; D remains unclear. The CDR3 contains 14 residues. Germline V gene lookup returns CDR1 LNHDA and CDR2 SQIVND (reference sequence). Trimming pared 2 bases from V and 0 bases from J, leaving 5 bases between. The DNA for the CDR3 is TGTGCCAGTAGTATATACCCCTCCTACAATGAGCAGTTCTTC. Translation gives CASSIYPSYNEQFF.

The chain links TRBV7-7 to TRBJ2-5; 12 nucleotides agree with TRBD2. With V trimmed by 5 bases and J by 2 bases, 6 bases remained unmatched. Looked up from germline, CDR1 is SSHAT and CDR2 is FNYEAQ (reference sequence). CDR3 length: 16 amino acids. The DNA for the CDR3 is TGTGCCAGCAGCCAGGGACTAGCGGGTGCACAAGAGACCCAGTACTTC. As protein: CASSQGLAGAQETQYF.

This chain connects TRBV7-2 to TRBJ1-5; TRBD1 agrees at 8 bases. Unmatched junction bases numbered 7, after V lost 5 bases and J lost 7 bases. The CDR3 spans 14 residues. Per the germline V gene, CDR1 is SGHTA and CDR2 is FQGNSA. This CDR3 reads CASSLGQGYQPQHF. CDR3 nucleotide sequence: TGTGCCAGCAGCCTTGGACAGGGTTACCAGCCCCAGCATTTT.

V and J are TRBV2 and TRBJ1-5, with a tentative D call TRBD1 (6 bases). Trimming shortened V by 4 bases and J by 4 bases, and 26 bases separated the two germline ends. The CDR3 is 19 amino acids. The germline V gene has CDR1 SNHLY and CDR2 FYNNEI. The DNA of the CDR3 is TGTGCCAGCAGTGGCGGGGGGCGGTTTATCACGACGAAGAATCAGCCCCAGCATTTT. This gives the protein CASSGGGRFITTKNQPQHF.

This chain uses TRBV14 with TRBJ2-5, with 12 bases lining up with TRBD2. Per the germline V gene, CDR1 is SGHDN and CDR2 is FVKESK. This CDR3 is built from 15 residues. With V trimmed by 5 bases and J by 4 bases, 5 bases remained unmatched. CDR3 sequence (DNA): TGTGCCAGCAGCTTTCGGACTAGCGGGGTAGAGACCCAGTACTTC. This translates into CASSFRTSGVETQYF.

This clone was picked up one time. The V call is TRBV19, the J call TRBJ1-2; D gene uncertain. Trimming cost V 4 bases and J 1 base, with 10 bases left between them. Germline values: CDR1 LNHDA, CDR2 SQIVND (reference sequence). This CDR3 is 14 amino acids long. The CDR3 loop is CASSRGSINYGYTF. CDR3 DNA: TGTGCCAGTAGTAGAGGTTCCATTAACTATGGCTACACCTTC.

This sequence joins TRBV12-5 and TRBJ1-4; TRBD1 agrees at 9 bases. V was clipped by 2 bases and J by 0 bases; unmatched bases: 13. CDR3 length: 20 residues. Germline V gene data show CDR1 as LGHNT and CDR2 as FRNRAP. CDR3 in amino acids: CASGLNSPGQGSTTNEKLFF. DNA of the CDR3: TGTGCTAGTGGTTTGAACTCCCCGGGACAGGGTAGTACAACTAATGAAAAACTGTTTTTT.

J is TRBJ2-5 and V is TRBV18, with D uncertain. CDR1 and CDR2 from the germline V gene are KGHSH and LQKENI. V gave up 6 bases and J gave up 2 bases, with 4 bases separating them. CDR3 size: 11 residues. CDR3 in DNA: TGTGCCAGCTCGGCACAAGAGACCCAGTACTTC. Amino acid sequence: CASSAQETQYF.

Here the CDR3 DNA reads TGTGCCAGCTCTCCAACGGGACAGGGGACGAATGGCTACACCTTC. Translated: CASSPTGQGTNGYTF. The chain is built from TRBV18 and TRBJ1-2, with 10 bases identical to TRBD1. The V gene's germline CDR1 is KGHSH and CDR2 LQKENI. The CDR3 spans 15 residues. V dropped 6 bases and J dropped 6; count of bases not matched to a gene: 10.

The chain employs TRBV5-1 and TRBJ1-4; D unresolved. CDR1 SGHRS and CDR2 YFSETQ come from the germline V gene. Between the trimmed V and J ends, which lost 0 bases and 3 bases, there was a span of 9 bases. This CDR3 is built from 15 residues. The CDR3 nucleotides read TGCGCCAGCAGCTTGGAAGGATATTCTAATGAAAAACTGTTTTTT. Amino acid sequence: CASSLEGYSNEKLFF. Full variable domain (remainder filled in from reference TRBV5-1 and TRBJ1-4): KAGVTQTPRYLIKTRGQQVTLSCSPISGHRSVSWYQQTPGQGLQFLFEYFSETQRNKGNFPGRFSGRQFSNSRSEMNVSTLELGDSALYLCASSLEGYSNEKLFFGSGTQLSVL.

This clone was seen more than once but under ten times. CDR3 loop: CASSLGLDHTEAFF. The CDR3, as DNA: TGTGCCAGCAGCTTAGGTTTGGACCACACTGAAGCTTTCTTT. The chain has TRBV7-9 and TRBJ1-1; no clear D gene. Trimming took off 1 base at V and 3 bases at J, with 9 bases between the two ends. CDR3 length equals 14 residues. The germline V gene has CDR1 SEHNR and CDR2 FQNEAQ (reference sequence).

The genes are TRBV5-1 and TRBJ1-4; D may be TRBD1 (6 bases). Germline-derived CDR1 and CDR2 are SGHRS and YFSETQ. The CDR3 is 15 amino acids. Trimming cost V 3 bases and J 6 bases, with 15 bases left between them. CDR3: CASSSPGARHEKLFF. The DNA for the CDR3 is TGCGCCAGCAGCTCACCAGGGGCGCGGCATGAAAAACTGTTTTTT. Based on the CDR3 plus reference TRBV5-1 and TRBJ1-4, the full variable domain is KAGVTQTPRYLIKTRGQQVTLSCSPISGHRSVSWYQQTPGQGLQFLFEYFSETQRNKGNFPGRFSGRQFSNSRSEMNVSTLELGDSALYLCASSSPGARHEKLFFGSGTQLSVL.